This T cell receptor (beta chain) appears in the sequencing data of a study of response to subunit inactivated influenza vaccine (dated by TCRdb to 2017 to 2018). Study-wide context: Deep quantitative profiling of the T cell receptor repertoire was used in the study to follow responses to a trivalent subunit inactivated influenza vaccine. Beyond this particular receptor, the publication reports: According to the authors, only a limited number of new T cells may be recruited by each seasonal influenza vaccination.

Concerning this clonotype itself: Its binding antigen is unknown. No per-base quality is available; no much larger clone lies one base away.

CDR1 and CDR2 were assigned from the germline V gene (reference sequence) as DFQATT and SNEGSKA. The trim is 5 bases for V and 7 bases for J, with a gap of 18 bases between the germline ends. The CDR3, from cysteine to phenylalanine, totals 14 residues. The read is trimmed to its CDR3 DNA, 42 bases read in frame from base 1. The library was obtained by RT-PCR. The run used an Illumina HiSeq 2500. TCRdb reprocessed the public reads (quality trimming at Q25 with fastp, clone calling with MiXCR) and kept in-frame beta chains. Each CDR3 protein appears once, grouped with its most common genes and DNA. The sample data list approximately 500,000 distinct CDR3 sequences, and around 15% of these were observed just once. The ten top clones hold approximately 12% of the sample.

The sequencing here drew on PBMCs from blood, taken less than 13 days after vaccination. The sequence joins TRBV20-1 to TRBJ2-1; TRBD2 is perhaps the D gene, given 5 matching bases. This TCR was recovered from a man in his fifties who received an inactivated influenza vaccine. Donor details come from another sample of the same person, matched by shared clones. Here is the DNA: TGCAGTGCTCTGAGGAGCGGCATTGGGAATGAGCAGTTCTTC. This encodes CSALRSGIGNEQFF.